This T cell receptor beta chain stems from a study of chemoradiotherapy in HPV16-positive cancers. The CDR3 consists of 14 residues. Trimming took 11 bases from V and 1 from J; bases not matched to a gene: 7. Per germline, CDR1 MDHEN and CDR2 SYDVKM. Samples were taken several times over chemoradiotherapy. TCRdb's table, derived via immunoSEQ multiplex PCR, lists solely in-frame clones and lacks some. The sample consists of several hundred clones, 94% of them appearing once. The rearrangement uses TRBV28 and TRBJ1-1; 10 bases agree with TRBD1. The receptor's source is a human donor with HPV-associated anogenital cancer. The sequenced sample was tumor tissue, obtained from a patient who underwent chemoradiotherapy. This CDR3 is CAGRTGGANTEAFF. The CDR3 DNA reads TGTGCCGGACGGACAGGGGGAGCGAACACTGAAGCTTTCTTT.